This is a list of T cell receptor beta chains from one sample in a study of neurological immune-mediated disorders. MiXCR, run by TCRdb on the 5' RACE reads, gives a single entry per CDR3 protein. Counted here are tens of thousands of distinct CDR3 sequences, roughly 4.8% occurring once; the ten biggest clones make up approximately 9.1%. Input material: CD4+ T cells from blood. The receptors shown here come from a man aged 18 to 29 in good health. Each CDR3 is given with its conserved first and last residue. D genes are given only for firm matches. The listing skips clone size in some rows; elsewhere it reads once, few, many or a size class.

j_call clone_size d_call v_call cdr3_nt cdr3_aa
TRBJ2-3 many . TRBV5-1 TGCGCCAGCCGCCCTAATTGGGCCACAGATACGCAGTATTTT CASRPNWATDTQYF
TRBJ1-6 . . TRBV6-5 TGTGCCAGCAGCATACAGGGATTCGAGTCACACATCCACTTT CASSIQGFESHIHF
TRBJ1-5 many . TRBV3-1 TGTGCCAGCAGCCAAGGTGGGCAGCCCAATCAGCCCCAGCATTTT CASSQGGQPNQPQHF
TRBJ2-3 many . TRBV24-1 TGTGCCACCAGTGATTCCAACCGCCCAGATACGCAGTATTTT CATSDSNRPDTQYF
TRBJ2-3 many TRBD2 TRBV7-2 TGTGCCAGCAGCTTAGTCCCCCGGGGGGGGGATACGCAGTATTTT CASSLVPRGGDTQYF
TRBJ1-3 many . TRBV7-2 TGTGCCAGCAGCGCCGATTTGGCAGGCGGAAACACCATATATTTT CASSADLAGGNTIYF
TRBJ2-2 many . TRBV9 TGTGCCAGCAGCGTAGATGTAGGGTTTAGCACCGGGGAGCTGTTTTTT CASSVDVGFSTGELFF
TRBJ2-3 many TRBD1 TRBV7-2 TGTGCCAGCAGCCAACTCGCAGGGGGCTCTACGCAGTATTTT CASSQLAGGSTQYF
TRBJ2-6 many . TRBV5-1 TGCGCCAGCATCCCGGTGCCACTTGGTTCTGGGGCCAACGTCCTGACTTTC CASIPVPLGSGANVLTF
TRBJ2-1 many TRBD2 TRBV20-1 TGCAGTGGCTCGCGGGGGGCTCCCTACAATGAGCAGTTCTTC CSGSRGAPYNEQFF
TRBJ2-5 many . TRBV7-2 TGTGCCAGCAGCTTATTGGGGGGGGCAGGGGAGACCCAGTACTTC CASSLLGGAGETQYF
TRBJ1-1 many . TRBV6-2/TRBV6-3 TGTGCCAGCAGTTACTCCGTAGCGACAGACAGGAACACTGAAGCTTTCTTT CASSYSVATDRNTEAFF
TRBJ2-7 many TRBD1 TRBV6-5 TGTGCCAGCAGATTAACAGGGGACGGCGAGCAGTACTTC CASRLTGDGEQYF
TRBJ2-1 many . TRBV7-9 TGTGCCAGCATCCCATTATTGCATGAGCAGTTCTTC CASIPLLHEQFF
TRBJ2-7 many TRBD2 TRBV4-1 TGCGCCAGCAGCCAGGGGTTTGCGGGGGGCGAGCAGTACTTC CASSQGFAGGEQYF
TRBJ1-5 once TRBD1 TRBV7-6 TGTGCCAGCAGCTTAGCGCCGGGACAGCTCAATCAGCCCCAGCATTTT CASSLAPGQLNQPQHF
TRBJ2-5 many TRBD2 TRBV10-3 TGTGCCATCAGGAGGACTAGCGGGGACCAAGAGACCCAGTACTTC CAIRRTSGDQETQYF
TRBJ1-6 medium-sized . TRBV15 TGTGCCACCAGCAGGGCCCCGCCCCTGGGAACCCTCCACTTT CATSRAPPLGTLHF
TRBJ2-3 many TRBD1 TRBV6-1 TGTGCCAGCAGCGAGGGACAGCCCAAAACAGATACGCAGTATTTT CASSEGQPKTDTQYF
TRBJ1-1 many . TRBV29-1 TGCAGCGTTGGCCAGCTAAACACTGAAGCTTTCTTT CSVGQLNTEAFF
TRBJ1-1 many TRBD1 TRBV6-4 TGTGCCAGCAGCCGAGACCAGGGGGATCAAGCTTTCTTT CASSRDQGDQAFF
TRBJ2-2 many . TRBV7-8 TGTGCCAGCAGCTTAATCGGGGAGCTGTTTTTT CASSLIGELFF
TRBJ1-2 many TRBD1 TRBV25-1 TGTGCCAGCAGTGATAGGACAGGGGTGGGAGGCGGCTACACCTTC CASSDRTGVGGGYTF
TRBJ2-2 many . TRBV20-1 TGCAGTGCTTTGACCAACACCGGGGAGCTGTTTTTT CSALTNTGELFF
TRBJ2-3 many . TRBV11-2 TGTGCCAGCAGCTCCCCAGAGACAGATACGCAGTATTTT CASSSPETDTQYF
TRBJ2-5 many TRBD1 TRBV9 TGTGCCAGCAGCGACGGGACAGGGGGTACCCTCCAAGAGACCCAGTACTTC CASSDGTGGTLQETQYF
TRBJ2-2 many TRBD2 TRBV7-2 TGTGCCAGCAGGAACGCGGGGGGGGCCGGGGAGCTGTTTTTT CASRNAGGAGELFF
TRBJ1-1 many . TRBV7-2 TGTGCCAGCAGCACAGGTCTATACGGGCTGGGCACTGAAGCTTTCTTT CASSTGLYGLGTEAFF
TRBJ2-5 many TRBD2 TRBV5-1 TGCGCCAGCAGCTTGGCGACTAGCGGGGGTAGGACCCAGTACTTC CASSLATSGGRTQYF
TRBJ2-1 many . TRBV7-2 TGTGCCAGCAGCTTAGTCTCAAGGGGGAATGAGCAGTTCTTC CASSLVSRGNEQFF
TRBJ1-1 many . TRBV5-1 TGCGCCAGCAGCTTGACTGACTTTACGGCCTCTGAAGCTTTCTTT CASSLTDFTASEAFF
TRBJ2-2 many . TRBV28 TGTGCCAGCAGTCTGTCTGGGATAGGGGAGCTGTTTTTT CASSLSGIGELFF
TRBJ2-3 many . TRBV10-3 TGTGCCATCAGTGAGTCGGCCCCAGATACGCAGTATTTT CAISESAPDTQYF
TRBJ2-2 many . TRBV5-1 TGCGCCAGCAGCCCGATGCGACGGGACACCGGGGAGCTGTTTTTT CASSPMRRDTGELFF
TRBJ1-1 many . TRBV28 TGTGCCAGCACCGTAGGCTACACTGAAGCTTTCTTT CASTVGYTEAFF
TRBJ2-4 many . TRBV6-5 TGTGCCAGCCGGACGTTGGACAGAAACATTCAGTACTTC CASRTLDRNIQYF
TRBJ1-2 many TRBD1 TRBV6-2/TRBV6-3 TGTGCCAGCAGTCGGGACAGTACCTATGGCTACACCTTC CASSRDSTYGYTF
TRBJ2-7 many TRBD1 TRBV7-2 TGTGCCAGCAGCGTGGACAGGGGTAGGGAGCAGTACTTC CASSVDRGREQYF
TRBJ2-5 many . TRBV7-3 TGTGCCAGCAGCCGGGCCGGCCAAGAGACCCAGTACTTC CASSRAGQETQYF
TRBJ1-2 many . TRBV7-8 TGTGCCAGCAGCTTAGCTAAGAACTATGGCTACACCTTC CASSLAKNYGYTF
TRBJ1-1 few . TRBV5-1 TGCGCCAGCAGCAGACAGGTGAACACTGAAGCTTTCTTT CASSRQVNTEAFF
TRBJ2-3 many TRBD2 TRBV10-1 TGCGCCAGCAGTGAGGGGACTAGCGGGGCTAGCACAGATACGCAGTATTTT CASSEGTSGASTDTQYF
TRBJ2-7 many TRBD1 TRBV12-3/TRBV12-4 TGTGCCAGCAGCCCCGGGACAGGGGGCTCCTACGAGCAGTACTTC CASSPGTGGSYEQYF
TRBJ1-5 many . TRBV5-1 TGCGCCAGCAGCTTGGGTGGGAACGCTCAGCCCCAGCATTTT CASSLGGNAQPQHF
TRBJ2-2 many TRBD2 TRBV5-1 TGCGCCAGCAGCTTGGGCGGGACTAGCGGGACCTCATCCGGGGAGCTGTTTTTT CASSLGGTSGTSSGELFF
TRBJ1-4 many TRBD1 TRBV3-1 TGTGCCAGCAGCTATCCGGGACAGGGGGTTGAAAAACTGTTTTTT CASSYPGQGVEKLFF
TRBJ2-7 many TRBD1 TRBV19 TGTGCCAGTAGTAAGACAGGGGGGAGCCTACAGGAGCAGTACTTC CASSKTGGSLQEQYF
TRBJ1-4 many TRBD1 TRBV6-5 TGTGCCAGCAGTTACTCGATGAGGGACAGGGGGCACTCAGGTGAAAAACTGTTTTTT CASSYSMRDRGHSGEKLFF